This T cell receptor (beta chain) was obtained from a study of beta chain features in type 1 diabetes. Study outcomes and limitations: When cDNA is sequenced, cells with high TCR expression could be over-represented.

The V gene end was trimmed by 0 bases and the J gene end by 12 bases; junction bases not matched to a gene: 12. Germline V lookup: CDR1 LGHNA, CDR2 YSLEER. The CDR3 sequence is 18 residues long. Of the isolated RNA, all was reverse transcribed, and so the sequenced material was expressed TCRB transcripts. Measured with immunoSEQ multiplex PCR; TCRdb has only the in-frame clones, and not every one. The sample yields almost 350,000 clones, roughly 8% seen once. A word on this clone: The target antigen is unknown.

Around 100 mL of blood, on average, came from one heparinised draw per donor. CD45RO/CCR7/CD25/CD127/CD95/CD27 staining was used to isolate CD4+ naive, central memory, regulatory and stem cell-like memory cells by sorting. This TCR was sampled from a woman aged 18-29 years in good health. The V and J genes are TRBV4-3 and TRBJ2-2; 14 bases are a match to TRBD2. Sequencing was performed on central memory CD4+ T cells from blood. CDR3 bases: TGCGCCAGCAGCCAAGATAAAGGGCTTCGGACTAGCGGGAGGAAGCTGTTTTTT. It yields the protein CASSQDKGLRTSGRKLFF.